Following are 30 T cell receptor beta chains from one sample sequenced in a study of cytomegalovirus exposure and HLA in healthy donors. In the PCR, 60 Vbeta and 13 Jbeta primers were used. Here immunoSEQ multiplex PCR was the method, and the copy in TCRdb shows in-frame clones only, minus some. The sample consists of over 150,000 clones, over 70% of them appearing once. The sequenced sample was PBMCs. These receptors came from a man aged 30-40 years in good health and CMV-seropositive.

This sequence joins TRBV6-1 and TRBJ1-2; 7 bases match TRBD1. The CDR3 covers 15 residues. CDR1 is MNHNS and CDR2 is SASEGT in the germline V gene. Unmatched junction bases numbered 11, after V lost 8 bases and J lost 2 bases. CDR3 DNA sequence: TGTGCCAGCCGGACAGGTTCTGGTCTCAACTATGGCTACACCTTC. Encoded protein: CASRTGSGLNYGYTF.

The chain joins TRBV18 to TRBJ2-7; TRBD2 matches 7 bases. V lost 4 bases, J lost 3 bases, and 3 bases stayed unmatched. The CDR3 totals 13 residues. CDR1 is KGHSH and CDR2 is LQKENI in the germline V gene. The CDR3 sequence: CASSHGTIYEQYF. The CDR3, as DNA: TGTGCCAGCTCACACGGGACTATCTACGAGCAGTACTTC.

The chain recombines TRBV27 with TRBJ2-1, with D maybe TRBD1 (5 bases). The CDR3 is 16 residues long. Germline CDR1 reads MNHEY; CDR2 reads SMNVEV (reference sequence). With 0 bases removed from V and 4 bases from J, the gap between germline ends came to 13 bases. Written as DNA, the CDR3 is TGTGCCAGCAGTTTATCGGTCGACAGTCTTTACAATGAGCAGTTCTTC. Translating gives CASSLSVDSLYNEQFF.

The chain recombines TRBV12-5 with TRBJ1-2, with 9 nucleotides matching TRBD1. V lost 1 base and J lost 7; bases outside the gene matches: 4. CDR1 and CDR2 from the germline V gene are LGHNT and FRNRAP. The CDR3 length is 14 residues. The CDR3, as DNA: TGTGCTAGTGGTTTGGAAGGGACAGGGTTTGGCTACACCTTC. It codes for CASGLEGTGFGYTF.

This clone was recorded a few times. This chain uses TRBV27 with TRBJ2-6; perhaps TRBD2 as D (5 bases). This CDR3 is 14 amino acids long. Per germline, CDR1 MNHEY and CDR2 SMNVEV (reference sequence). Trimming stripped 5 bases from V and 5 bases from J, with 10 bases between. The DNA of the CDR3 is TGTGCCAGCAGTGAAGCGGTTCGGGCCAACGTCCTGACTTTC. This encodes CASSEAVRANVLTF. Supplemented by reference TRBV27 and TRBJ2-6, the full variable domain reads EAQVTQNPRYLITVTGKKLTVTCSQNMNHEYMSWYRQDPGLGLRQIYYSMNVEVTDKGDVPEGYKVSRKEKRNFPLILESPSPNQTSLYFCASSEAVRANVLTFGAGSRLTVL.

This clone was observed a few times. The chain has TRBV28 and TRBJ1-5; 7 bases agree with TRBD1. The CDR3 is 15 amino acids. The germline CDR1 and CDR2 sequences are MDHEN and SYDVKM. Trimming removed 3 bases from V and 6 bases from J; junction bases left unmatched: 8. In nucleotides, the CDR3 is TGTGCCAGCAGTTTTGACCCAACAGGGGTTCAGCCCCAGCATTTT. The encoded protein is CASSFDPTGVQPQHF.

The chain is built from TRBV27 and TRBJ2-7, with D unclear. This CDR3 is 14 amino acids long. The V and J ends lost 5 bases and 0 bases respectively, with 11 bases between them. Germline loops: CDR1 MNHEY, CDR2 SMNVEV (reference sequence). CDR3 bases: TGTGCCAGCAGTCGGTCCCTGAGCTCCTACGAGCAGTACTTC. It encodes CASSRSLSSYEQYF.

The rearrangement uses TRBV4-2 and TRBJ1-2; 9 bases are shared with TRBD1. The V gene's germline CDR1 is LGHNA and CDR2 YNFKEQ. The V and J ends lost 1 base and 6 bases, in that order; junction bases with no gene match: 9. The CDR3 sequence is 16 residues long. The CDR3 reads CASSQAPTGGPHGYTF. DNA of the CDR3: TGTGCCAGCAGCCAAGCCCCGACAGGGGGACCGCATGGCTACACCTTC.

The chain couples TRBV5-1 to TRBJ1-4; D perhaps matches TRBD1 (5 bases). The CDR3 totals 14 residues. Trimming shortened V by 4 bases and J by 4 bases, and 11 bases separated the two germline ends. Germline V gene lookup returns CDR1 SGHRS and CDR2 YFSETQ. This CDR3 is CASSPDTNNEKLFF. The CDR3 DNA reads TGCGCCAGCAGCCCGGACACTAATAATGAAAAACTGTTTTTT.

CDR3 sequence (DNA): TGTGCCAGCAGTACCGAGCGGGAGACTAGCACAGATACGCAGTATTTT. Translation gives CASSTERETSTDTQYF. The chain carries TRBV28 and TRBJ2-3; 8 bases fit TRBD2. This CDR3 has 16 residues. Trimming cost V 5 bases and J 0 bases; bases outside gene matches: 7. Germline V gene data show CDR1 as MDHEN and CDR2 as SYDVKM.

The chain links TRBV7-9 to TRBJ1-2; 9 bases fit TRBD1. V was clipped by 4 bases and J by 6 bases; unmatched bases: 9. The CDR3 length is 15 residues. In germline, CDR1 is SEHNR, CDR2 FQNEAQ (reference sequence). The chain's CDR3 is CASSSTGTGINGYTF. The CDR3 bases are TGTGCCAGCAGCTCCACCGGGACAGGGATTAATGGCTACACCTTC.

The V and J genes are TRBV7-7 and TRBJ2-3; D possibly corresponds to TRBD2 (6 bases). Between the trimmed V and J ends, which lost 1 base and 1 base, there was a span of 6 bases. CDR1 and CDR2 from the germline V gene are SSHAT and FNYEAQ (reference sequence). The CDR3 has 14 amino acids. CDR3 DNA: TGTGCCAGCAGCTTAGTAGCGGGCACAGATACGCAGTATTTT. Residues: CASSLVAGTDTQYF.

V is TRBV7-9 and J is TRBJ1-3; 9 bases are shared with TRBD1. Germline values: CDR1 SEHNR, CDR2 FQNEAQ (reference sequence). This CDR3 contains 16 residues. Germline trimming cut 2 bases from V and 0 bases from J; bases unmatched to any gene: 2. The CDR3 reads CASSLLTGGSGNTIYF. CDR3 nucleotides: TGTGCCAGCAGCTTATTGACAGGGGGCTCTGGAAACACCATATATTTT.

The J gene is TRBJ2-2, the V gene TRBV7-5; TRBD2, the table's D call, lacks a check against the DNA. TRBV7-5 is reported as a pseudogene. This CDR3 has 11 residues. CDR3 nucleotide sequence: TGTGTCAGAAGCAGCATCGGGGAGCTGTTTTTT. This codes for CVRSSIGELFF.

This clone was counted a few times. The J gene is TRBJ2-3, the V gene TRBV11-2; 8 bases line up with TRBD2. The CDR3 spans 16 residues. CDR1 is SGHAT and CDR2 is FQNNGV in the germline V gene. The trim removed 5 bases at V and 1 base at J, leaving 8 bases unmatched. The CDR3 bases are TGTGCCAGCAGCCCACCGGGGGGGTACGGCACAGATACGCAGTATTTT. Its protein is CASSPPGGYGTDTQYF. The whole variable domain, remainder taken from reference TRBV11-2 and TRBJ2-3, is EAGVAQSPRYKIIEKRQSVAFWCNPISGHATLYWYQQILGQGPKLLIQFQNNGVVDDSQLPKDRFSAERLKGVDSTLKIQPAKLEDSAVYLCASSPPGGYGTDTQYFGPGTRLTVL.

This clone occurred a few times. The V call is TRBV28, the J call TRBJ2-1, with 10 bases matching TRBD2. Germline CDR1 MDHEN, CDR2 SYDVKM. The ends lost 5 bases at V and 4 bases at J; junction bases unmatched: 8. CDR3 length equals 16 residues. CDR3 region: CASSLTLAGAYNEQFF. The CDR3 DNA reads as TGTGCCAGCAGTCTGACTCTAGCGGGAGCATACAATGAGCAGTTCTTC. The full variable domain, completed using reference TRBV28 and TRBJ2-1, is DVKVTQSSRYLVKRTGEKVFLECVQDMDHENMFWYRQDPGLGLRLIYFSYDVKMKEKGDIPEGYSVSREKKERFSLILESASTNQTSMYLCASSLTLAGAYNEQFFGPGTRLTVL.

This clone showed up just a few times. The V and J genes are TRBV5-1 and TRBJ1-4; no definite D call. The V gene's germline CDR1 is SGHRS and CDR2 YFSETQ. V was cut by 0 bases and J by 4 bases, with 10 bases left in between. The CDR3 loop spans 15 amino acids. CDR3 amino acids: CASSLATVDNEKLFF. CDR3 nucleotide sequence: TGCGCCAGCAGCTTGGCCACAGTTGATAATGAAAAACTGTTTTTT.

The V and J genes are TRBV13 and TRBJ2-7; perhaps TRBD1 as D (6 bases). Germline CDR1 reads PRHDT; CDR2 reads FYEKMQ (reference sequence). There are 15 residues in the CDR3. The germline V and J ends were trimmed by 5 bases and 7 bases, with 21 bases remaining between them. The CDR3: CASSPAGTSPGEQYF. The DNA for the CDR3 is TGTGCCAGCAGCCCTGCTGGGACATCCCCCGGGGAGCAGTACTTC. Filled out from reference TRBV13 and TRBJ2-7, the complete variable domain reads AAGVIQSPRHLIKEKRETATLKCYPIPRHDTVYWYQQGPGQDPQFLISFYEKMQSDKGSIPDRFSAQQFSDYHSELNMSSLELGDSALYFCASSPAGTSPGEQYFGPGTRLTVT.

With regard to this clone: One junction end does not reproduce the germline sequence, and a read error may be involved. This chain connects TRBV7-9 to TRBJ1-4, with D possibly TRBD1 on 5 matching bases. Germline V lookup: CDR1 SEHNR, CDR2 FQNEAQ (reference sequence). CDR3 length: 16 residues. DNA of the CDR3: TGTTCCAGCAGCTTTTCAACACGGGGGGGAAATGAAAAACTGTTTTTT. Its protein is CSSSFSTRGGNEKLFF. Looking up the rest from reference TRBV7-9 and TRBJ1-4 gives the full variable domain: DTGVSQNPRHKITKRGQNVTFRCDPISEHNRLYWYRQTLGQGPEFLTYFQNEAQLEKSRLLSDRFSAERPKGSFSTLEIQRTEQGDSAMYLCSSSFSTRGGNEKLFFGSGTQLSVL.

This chain uses TRBV4-3 with TRBJ1-4; D remains unclear. Germline V gives CDR1 LGHNA, CDR2 YSLEER. This CDR3 has 17 residues. Trimming stripped 0 bases from V and 0 bases from J, with 11 bases between. The CDR3 nucleotides read TGCGCCAGCAGCCAAGATCTCCGGGGTGCAACTAATGAAAAACTGTTTTTT. It encodes CASSQDLRGATNEKLFF.

Only a few counts were recorded for this clone. The V call is TRBV18, the J call TRBJ1-2, with a weak D call TRBD1 (5 bases). This CDR3 is 14 amino acids long. In germline, CDR1 is KGHSH, CDR2 LQKENI. Trimming cost V 3 bases and J 6 bases, with 14 bases left between them. CDR3 in amino acids: CASSPSGTYHGYTF. Written as DNA, the CDR3 is TGTGCCAGCTCACCCTCGGGGACTTATCATGGCTACACCTTC.

The J gene is TRBJ2-3, the V gene TRBV29-1; 7 positions match TRBD2. CDR3 length: 12 amino acids. Germline assignment: CDR1 SQVTM and CDR2 ANQGSEA. The V gene end was trimmed by 8 bases and the J gene end by 3 bases; junction bases not matched to a gene: 5. CDR3 sequence (DNA): TGCAGCTGCGGGAGTCCGACAGATACGCAGTATTTT. Its protein product is CSCGSPTDTQYF.

V and J are TRBV19 and TRBJ1-1; no definite D call. Trimming left V 1 base short and J 1 base short, with 7 bases between. Germline V gives CDR1 LNHDA, CDR2 SQIVND (reference sequence). This CDR3 is 14 amino acids long. The CDR3 is CASSIVQPNTEAFF. CDR3 nucleotide sequence: TGTGCCAGTAGTATAGTACAGCCGAACACTGAAGCTTTCTTT.

This clone was found a few times. The V and J genes are TRBV6-4 and TRBJ2-1, with 10 bases aligning to TRBD2. Trimming cost V 5 bases and J 8 bases; bases outside gene matches: 9. CDR3 size: 15 residues. Germline values: CDR1 MRHNA, CDR2 SNTAGT. CDR3 loop: CASSYGAGGPDEQFF. The CDR3 region has the DNA TGTGCCAGCAGTTACGGAGCGGGAGGGCCCGATGAGCAGTTCTTC.

The CDR3 DNA reads as TGTGCCAGTCACCCACAGGCTTACAATGAGCAGTTCTTC. It codes for CASHPQAYNEQFF. The chain is built from TRBV19 and TRBJ2-1; a weak D match, TRBD1 (5 bases). Trimming took off 8 bases at V and 4 bases at J, with 12 bases between the two ends. This CDR3 is 13 amino acids long. CDR1 is LNHDA and CDR2 is SQIVND in the germline V gene (reference sequence).

The chain joins TRBV7-2 to TRBJ2-1; 7 bases are a match to TRBD2. Germline V gives CDR1 SGHTA, CDR2 FQGNSA. The CDR3 totals 15 residues. The V gene end was trimmed by 4 bases and the J gene end by 0 bases; junction bases not matched to a gene: 3. The CDR3 region is CASSSGGSSYNEQFF. The CDR3 nucleotides are TGTGCCAGCAGCTCCGGGGGGAGCTCCTACAATGAGCAGTTCTTC.

The rearrangement links TRBV6-1 to TRBJ1-3; TRBD1 matches at 11 bases. CDR3 length: 14 residues. Per germline, CDR1 MNHNS and CDR2 SASEGT. The ends lost 9 bases at V and 6 bases at J; junction bases unmatched: 7. The chain's CDR3 is CARGTGGFSNTIYF. DNA of the CDR3: TGTGCCAGGGGGACAGGGGGTTTTTCAAACACCATATATTTT.

This clone was found once. The chain uses TRBV9 and TRBJ2-5; D is unclear. CDR3 size: 14 residues. Trimming left V 0 bases short and J 7 bases short, with 13 bases between. Germline values: CDR1 SGDLS, CDR2 YYNGEE. The CDR3 nucleotides read TGTGCCAGCAGCGTAGAATCTAAGACGGGGACCCAGTACTTC. This codes for CASSVESKTGTQYF.

J is TRBJ2-1 and V is TRBV15, with D possibly matching TRBD2 (5 bases). This CDR3 is 14 amino acids long. Germline lookup yields CDR1 LNHNV and CDR2 YYDKDF (reference sequence). CDR3 nucleotides: TGTTCTTCAAGCAGAAAGCGGCATACGAATGAGCAGTTCTTC. Protein product: CSSSRKRHTNEQFF.

V is TRBV7-8 and J is TRBJ1-2; D is perhaps TRBD1 (5 bases). The ends were cut back, 1 base at V and 8 bases at J, with 17 bases in the middle. CDR3 length equals 15 residues. Germline CDR1 is SGHVS and CDR2 is FQNEAQ. The CDR3 spells CASSLDATAYGGYTF. The CDR3 bases are TGTGCCAGCAGCTTAGACGCGACAGCCTACGGGGGCTACACCTTC.